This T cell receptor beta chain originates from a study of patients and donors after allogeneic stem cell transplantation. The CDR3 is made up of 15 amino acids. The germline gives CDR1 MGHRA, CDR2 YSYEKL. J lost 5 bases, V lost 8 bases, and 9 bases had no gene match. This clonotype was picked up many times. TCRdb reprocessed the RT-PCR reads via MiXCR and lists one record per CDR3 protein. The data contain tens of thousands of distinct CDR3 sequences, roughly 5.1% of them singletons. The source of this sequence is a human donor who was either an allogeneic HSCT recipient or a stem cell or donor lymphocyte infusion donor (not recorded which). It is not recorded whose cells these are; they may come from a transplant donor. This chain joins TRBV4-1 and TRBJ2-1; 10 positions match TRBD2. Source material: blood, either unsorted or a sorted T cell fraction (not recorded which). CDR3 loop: CASRRGLAGDNEQFF. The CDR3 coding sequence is TGCGCCAGCCGAAGGGGGCTAGCGGGGGACAATGAGCAGTTCTTC.